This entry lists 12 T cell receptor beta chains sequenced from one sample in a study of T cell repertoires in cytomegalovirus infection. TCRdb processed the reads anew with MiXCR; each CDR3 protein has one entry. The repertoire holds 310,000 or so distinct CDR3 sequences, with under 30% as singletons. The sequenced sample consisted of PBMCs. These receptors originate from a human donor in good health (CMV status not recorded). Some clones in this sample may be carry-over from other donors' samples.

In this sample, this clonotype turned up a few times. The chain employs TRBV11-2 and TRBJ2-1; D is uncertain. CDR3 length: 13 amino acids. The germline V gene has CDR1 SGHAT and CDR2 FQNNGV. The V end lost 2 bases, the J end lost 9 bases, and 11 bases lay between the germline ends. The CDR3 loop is CASSLTLPGEQFF. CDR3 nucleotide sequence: TGTGCCAGCAGCTTAACCTTGCCTGGTGAGCAGTTCTTC.

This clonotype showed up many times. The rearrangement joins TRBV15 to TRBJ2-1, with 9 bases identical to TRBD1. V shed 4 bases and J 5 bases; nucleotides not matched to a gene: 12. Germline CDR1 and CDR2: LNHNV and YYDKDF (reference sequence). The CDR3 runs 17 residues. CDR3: CATSTLGQGLGNNEQFF. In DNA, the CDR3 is TGTGCCACCAGCACCCTAGGACAGGGGTTAGGTAACAATGAGCAGTTCTTC.

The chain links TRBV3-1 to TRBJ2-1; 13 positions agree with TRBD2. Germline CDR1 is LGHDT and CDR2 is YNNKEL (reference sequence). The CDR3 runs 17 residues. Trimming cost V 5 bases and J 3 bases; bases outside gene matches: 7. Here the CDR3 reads CASSSRLAGGLYNEQFF. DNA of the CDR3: TGTGCCAGCAGCTCACGACTAGCGGGAGGCCTCTACAATGAGCAGTTCTTC.

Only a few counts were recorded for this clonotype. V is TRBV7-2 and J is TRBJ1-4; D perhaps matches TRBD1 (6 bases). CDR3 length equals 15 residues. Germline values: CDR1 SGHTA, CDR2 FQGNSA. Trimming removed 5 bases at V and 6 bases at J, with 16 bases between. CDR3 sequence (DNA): TGTGCCAGCAGCGCCTTGGGCAGGGGCGATGAAAAACTGTTTTTT. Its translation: CASSALGRGDEKLFF.

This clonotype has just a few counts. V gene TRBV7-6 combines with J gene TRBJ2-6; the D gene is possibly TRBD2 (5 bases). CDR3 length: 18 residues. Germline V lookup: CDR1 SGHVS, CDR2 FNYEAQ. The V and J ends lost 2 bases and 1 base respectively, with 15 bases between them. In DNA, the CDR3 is TGTGCCAGCAGCTTAATGGGCCGAGGGAGTTCTGGGGCCAACGTCCTGACTTTC. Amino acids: CASSLMGRGSSGANVLTF. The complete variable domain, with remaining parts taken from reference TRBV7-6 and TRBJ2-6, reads GAGVSQSPRYKVTKRGQDVALRCDPISGHVSLYWYRQALGQGPEFLTYFNYEAQQDKSGLPNDRFSAERPEGSISTLTIQRTEQRDSAMYRCASSLMGRGSSGANVLTFGAGSRLTVL.

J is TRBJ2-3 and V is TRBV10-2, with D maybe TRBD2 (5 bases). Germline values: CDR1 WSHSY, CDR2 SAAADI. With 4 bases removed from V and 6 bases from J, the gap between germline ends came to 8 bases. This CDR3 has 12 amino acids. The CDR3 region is CASSVRVDTQYF. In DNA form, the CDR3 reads TGCGCCAGCAGTGTGCGGGTTGATACGCAGTATTTT.

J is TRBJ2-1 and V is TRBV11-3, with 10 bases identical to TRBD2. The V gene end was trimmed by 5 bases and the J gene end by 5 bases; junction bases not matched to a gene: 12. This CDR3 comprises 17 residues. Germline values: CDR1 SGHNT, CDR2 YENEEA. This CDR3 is CASSPPPQREGHNEQFF. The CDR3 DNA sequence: TGTGCCAGCAGCCCACCACCCCAGCGGGAGGGCCACAATGAGCAGTTCTTC.

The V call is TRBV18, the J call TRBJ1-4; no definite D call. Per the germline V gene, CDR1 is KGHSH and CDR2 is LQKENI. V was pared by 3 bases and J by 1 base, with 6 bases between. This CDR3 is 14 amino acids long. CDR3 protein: CASSPGRTNEKLFF. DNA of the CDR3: TGTGCCAGCTCACCGGGGAGAACTAATGAAAAACTGTTTTTT.

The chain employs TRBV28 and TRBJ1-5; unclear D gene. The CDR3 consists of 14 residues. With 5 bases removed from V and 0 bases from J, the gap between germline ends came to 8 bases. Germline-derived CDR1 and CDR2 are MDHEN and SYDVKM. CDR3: CASSDRNSNQPQHF. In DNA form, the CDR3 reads TGTGCCAGCAGTGATAGAAATAGCAATCAGCCCCAGCATTTT. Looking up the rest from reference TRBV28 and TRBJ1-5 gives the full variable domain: DVKVTQSSRYLVKRTGEKVFLECVQDMDHENMFWYRQDPGLGLRLIYFSYDVKMKEKGDIPEGYSVSREKKERFSLILESASTNQTSMYLCASSDRNSNQPQHFGDGTRLSIL.

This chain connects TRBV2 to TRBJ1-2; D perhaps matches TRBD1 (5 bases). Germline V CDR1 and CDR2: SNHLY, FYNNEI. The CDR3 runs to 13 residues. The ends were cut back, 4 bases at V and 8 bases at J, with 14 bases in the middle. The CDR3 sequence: CASSAGTISGYTF. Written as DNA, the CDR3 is TGTGCCAGCAGTGCCGGGACCATCAGCGGCTACACCTTC.

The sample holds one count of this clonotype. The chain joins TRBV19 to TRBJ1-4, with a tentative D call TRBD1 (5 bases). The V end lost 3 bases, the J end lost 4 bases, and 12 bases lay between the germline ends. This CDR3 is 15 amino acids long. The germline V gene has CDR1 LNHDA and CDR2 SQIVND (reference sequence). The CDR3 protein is CASSIMGGHNEKLFF. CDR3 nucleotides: TGTGCCAGTAGTATTATGGGCGGACATAATGAAAAACTGTTTTTT.

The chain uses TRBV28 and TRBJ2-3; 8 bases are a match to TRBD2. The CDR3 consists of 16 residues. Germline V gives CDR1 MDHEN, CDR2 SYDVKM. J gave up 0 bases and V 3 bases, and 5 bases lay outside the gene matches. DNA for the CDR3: TGTGCCAGCAGTTTCGGAGCGGGGGCTAGCACAGATACGCAGTATTTT. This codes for CASSFGAGASTDTQYF.